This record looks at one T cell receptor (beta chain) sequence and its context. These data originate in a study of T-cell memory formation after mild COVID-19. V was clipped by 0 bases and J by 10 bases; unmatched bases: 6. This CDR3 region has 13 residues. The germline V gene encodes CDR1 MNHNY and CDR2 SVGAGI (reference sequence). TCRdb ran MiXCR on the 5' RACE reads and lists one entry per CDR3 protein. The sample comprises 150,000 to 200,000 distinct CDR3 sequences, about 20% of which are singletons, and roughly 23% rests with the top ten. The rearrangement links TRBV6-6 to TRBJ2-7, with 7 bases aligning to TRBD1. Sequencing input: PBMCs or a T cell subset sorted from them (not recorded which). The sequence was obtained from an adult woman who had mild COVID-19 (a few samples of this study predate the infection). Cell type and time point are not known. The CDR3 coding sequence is TGTGCCAGCAGTTACTCGCCTGGGACAGTACAGTACTTC. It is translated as CASSYSPGTVQYF.